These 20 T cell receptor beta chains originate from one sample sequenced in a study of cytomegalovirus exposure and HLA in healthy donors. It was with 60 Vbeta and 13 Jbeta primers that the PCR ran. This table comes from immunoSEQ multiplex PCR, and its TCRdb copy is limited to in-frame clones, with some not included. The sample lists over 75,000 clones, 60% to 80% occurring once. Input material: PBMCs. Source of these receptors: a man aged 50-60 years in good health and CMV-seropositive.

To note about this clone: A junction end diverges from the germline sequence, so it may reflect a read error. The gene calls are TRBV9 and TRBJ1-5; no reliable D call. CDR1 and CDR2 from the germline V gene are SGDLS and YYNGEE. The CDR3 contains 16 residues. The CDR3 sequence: CASSFASGGSDQPQNF. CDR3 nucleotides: TGTGCCAGCAGCTTCGCAAGTGGAGGGAGCGATCAGCCCCAGAATTTT.

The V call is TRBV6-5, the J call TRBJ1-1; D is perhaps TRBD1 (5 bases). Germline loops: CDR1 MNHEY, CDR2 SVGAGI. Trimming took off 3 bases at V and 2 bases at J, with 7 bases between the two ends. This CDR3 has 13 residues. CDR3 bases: TGTGCCAGCAGTTATGACAGCAACACTGAAGCTTTCTTT. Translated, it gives CASSYDSNTEAFF.

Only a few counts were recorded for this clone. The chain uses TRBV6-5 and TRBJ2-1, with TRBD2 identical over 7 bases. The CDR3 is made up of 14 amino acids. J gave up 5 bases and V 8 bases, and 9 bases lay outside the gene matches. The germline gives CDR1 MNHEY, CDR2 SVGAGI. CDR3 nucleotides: TGTGCCAGCGCCTCGGGGGGACCTAACAATGAGCAGTTCTTC. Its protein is CASASGGPNNEQFF.

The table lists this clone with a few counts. The CDR3 spells CASSGRINQPQHF. The CDR3 bases are TGTGCCAGCAGTGGCAGGATCAATCAGCCCCAGCATTTT. The chain is built from TRBV9 and TRBJ1-5; no clear D gene. The V gene lost 5 bases and the J gene lost 3 bases, with 9 bases spanning the gap. The germline V gene encodes CDR1 SGDLS and CDR2 YYNGEE. CDR3 length equals 13 residues.

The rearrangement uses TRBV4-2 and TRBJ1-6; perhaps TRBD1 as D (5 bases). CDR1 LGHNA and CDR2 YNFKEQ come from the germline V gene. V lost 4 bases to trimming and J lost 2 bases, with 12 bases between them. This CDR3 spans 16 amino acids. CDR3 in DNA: TGTGCCAGCAGCCTCACGGGGGACGCCTATAATTCACCCCTCCACTTT. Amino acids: CASSLTGDAYNSPLHF.

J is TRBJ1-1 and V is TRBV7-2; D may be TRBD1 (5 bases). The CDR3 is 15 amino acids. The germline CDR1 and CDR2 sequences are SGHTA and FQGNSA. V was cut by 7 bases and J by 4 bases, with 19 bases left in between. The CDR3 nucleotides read TGTGCCAGCATCCGAGGTGGCAGGGTTGTCACTGAAGCTTTCTTT. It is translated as CASIRGGRVVTEAFF.

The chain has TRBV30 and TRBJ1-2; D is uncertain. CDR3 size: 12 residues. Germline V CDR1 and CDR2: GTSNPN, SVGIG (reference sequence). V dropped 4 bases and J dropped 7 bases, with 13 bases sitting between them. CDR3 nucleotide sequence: TGTGCCTGGACGGAGGGATCGAGTGGCTACACCTTC. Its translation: CAWTEGSSGYTF.

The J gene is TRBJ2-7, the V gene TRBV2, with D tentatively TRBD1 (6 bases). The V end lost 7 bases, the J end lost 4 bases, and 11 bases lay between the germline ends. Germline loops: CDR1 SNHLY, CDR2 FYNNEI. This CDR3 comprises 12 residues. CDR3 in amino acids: CASTPTGYEQYF. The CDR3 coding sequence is TGTGCCAGCACCCCGACAGGATACGAGCAGTACTTC.

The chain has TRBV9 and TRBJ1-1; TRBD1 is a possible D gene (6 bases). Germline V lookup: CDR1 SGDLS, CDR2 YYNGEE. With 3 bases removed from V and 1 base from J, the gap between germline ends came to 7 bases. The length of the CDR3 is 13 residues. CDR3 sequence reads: CASSGGGNTEAFF. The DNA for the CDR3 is TGTGCCAGCAGCGGAGGGGGGAACACTGAAGCTTTCTTT.

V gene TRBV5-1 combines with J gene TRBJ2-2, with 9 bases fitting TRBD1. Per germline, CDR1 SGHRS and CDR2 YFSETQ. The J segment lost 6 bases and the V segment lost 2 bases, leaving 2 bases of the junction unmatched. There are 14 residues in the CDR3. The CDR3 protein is CASSFGQGSGELFF. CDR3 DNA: TGCGCCAGCAGCTTTGGACAGGGGTCCGGGGAGCTGTTTTTT.

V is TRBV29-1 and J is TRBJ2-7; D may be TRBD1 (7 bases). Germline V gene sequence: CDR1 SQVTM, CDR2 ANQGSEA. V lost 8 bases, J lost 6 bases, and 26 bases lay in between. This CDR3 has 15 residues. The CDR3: CSPGGLAGSVGEQYF. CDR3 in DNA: TGCAGCCCAGGGGGGCTAGCAGGGAGCGTGGGCGAGCAGTACTTC.

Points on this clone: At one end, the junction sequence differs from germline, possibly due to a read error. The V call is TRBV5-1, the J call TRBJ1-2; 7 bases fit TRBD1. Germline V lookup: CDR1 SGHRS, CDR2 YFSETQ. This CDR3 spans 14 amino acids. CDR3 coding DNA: TGCGCCAGCAGCTTGGGGGACAGAGAGTATGGCTACCCCTTC. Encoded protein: CASSLGDREYGYPF.

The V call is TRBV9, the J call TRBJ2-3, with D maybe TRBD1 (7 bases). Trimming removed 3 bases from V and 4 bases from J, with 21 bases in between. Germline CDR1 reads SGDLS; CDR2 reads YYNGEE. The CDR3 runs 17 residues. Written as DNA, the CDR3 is TGTGCCAGCAGCGCAAGACAGGGACTGGGTAGGGCAGATACGCAGTATTTT. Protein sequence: CASSARQGLGRADTQYF.

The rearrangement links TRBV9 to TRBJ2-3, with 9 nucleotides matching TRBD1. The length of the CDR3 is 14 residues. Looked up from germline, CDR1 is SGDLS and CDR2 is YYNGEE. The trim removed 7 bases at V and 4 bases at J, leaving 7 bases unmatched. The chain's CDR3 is CASSWGQGPDTQYF. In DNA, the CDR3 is TGTGCCAGCTCCTGGGGACAGGGACCAGATACGCAGTATTTT.

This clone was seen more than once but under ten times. CDR3 nucleotide sequence: TGTGCCTGGAGTGTAATAGGAGGGAGTGAAGCTTTCTTT. This gives the protein CAWSVIGGSEAFF. J is TRBJ1-1 and V is TRBV30; D not resolved. The CDR3 is 13 residues long. The germline V and J ends were trimmed by 0 bases and 7 bases, with 12 bases remaining between them. Germline values: CDR1 GTSNPN, CDR2 SVGIG (reference sequence).

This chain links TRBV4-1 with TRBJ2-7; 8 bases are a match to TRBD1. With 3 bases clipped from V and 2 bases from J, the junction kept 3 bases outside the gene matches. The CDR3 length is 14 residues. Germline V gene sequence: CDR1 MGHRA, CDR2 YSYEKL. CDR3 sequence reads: CASSHDRGTYEQYF. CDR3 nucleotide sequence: TGCGCCAGCAGCCACGACAGGGGAACCTACGAGCAGTACTTC.

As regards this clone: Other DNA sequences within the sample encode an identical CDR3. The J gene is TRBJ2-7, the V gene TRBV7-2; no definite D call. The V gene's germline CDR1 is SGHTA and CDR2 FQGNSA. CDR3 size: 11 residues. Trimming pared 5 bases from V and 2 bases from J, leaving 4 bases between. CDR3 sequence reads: CASSRAYEQYF. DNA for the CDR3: TGTGCCAGCAGCCGAGCCTACGAGCAGTACTTC.

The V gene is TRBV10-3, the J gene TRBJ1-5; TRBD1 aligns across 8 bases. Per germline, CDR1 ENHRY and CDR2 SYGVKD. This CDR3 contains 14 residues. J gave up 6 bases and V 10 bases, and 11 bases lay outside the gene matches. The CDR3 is CATRGTGDTQPQHF. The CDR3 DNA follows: TGTGCCACCAGAGGGACAGGCGACACTCAGCCCCAGCATTTT.

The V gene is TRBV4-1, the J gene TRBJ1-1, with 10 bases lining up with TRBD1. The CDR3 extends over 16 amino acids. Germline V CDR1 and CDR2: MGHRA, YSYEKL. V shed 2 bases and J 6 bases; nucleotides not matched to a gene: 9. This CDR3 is CASSQPDRGRFAEAFF. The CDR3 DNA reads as TGCGCCAGCAGCCAACCCGACAGGGGGCGATTCGCTGAAGCTTTCTTT.

CDR3 nucleotide sequence: TGTGCCAGCAGCGTAGAGGGGACTAGCGACTCCTACAATGAGCAGTTCTTC. It translates to CASSVEGTSDSYNEQFF. J is TRBJ2-1 and V is TRBV9, with 10 nucleotides matching TRBD2. The trim removed 0 bases at V and 0 bases at J, leaving 3 bases unmatched. Germline lookup yields CDR1 SGDLS and CDR2 YYNGEE. The CDR3 length is 17 residues.